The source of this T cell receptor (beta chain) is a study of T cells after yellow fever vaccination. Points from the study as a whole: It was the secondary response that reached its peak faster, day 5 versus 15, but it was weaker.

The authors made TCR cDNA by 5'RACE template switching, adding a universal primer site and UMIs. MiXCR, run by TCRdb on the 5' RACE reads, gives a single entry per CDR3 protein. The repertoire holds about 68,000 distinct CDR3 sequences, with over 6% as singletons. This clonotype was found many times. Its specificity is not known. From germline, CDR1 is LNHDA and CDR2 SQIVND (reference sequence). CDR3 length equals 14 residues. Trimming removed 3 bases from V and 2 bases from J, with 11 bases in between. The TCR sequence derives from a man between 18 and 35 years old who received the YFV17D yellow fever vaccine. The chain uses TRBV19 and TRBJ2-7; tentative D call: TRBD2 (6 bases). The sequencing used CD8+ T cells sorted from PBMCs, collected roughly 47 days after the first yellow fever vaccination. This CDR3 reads CASSMRGGTYEQYF. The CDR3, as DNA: TGTGCCAGTAGTATGCGCGGCGGGACCTACGAGCAGTACTTC. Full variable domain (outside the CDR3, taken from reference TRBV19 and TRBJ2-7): DGGITQSPKYLFRKEGQNVTLSCEQNLNHDAMYWYRQDPGQGLRLIYYSQIVNDFQKGDIAEGYSVSREKKESFPLTVTSAQKNPTAFYLCASSMRGGTYEQYFGPGTRLTVT.